These 13 T cell receptor beta chains originate from one sample sequenced in a study of control samples from healthy donors and cancer patients. The method was immunoSEQ multiplex PCR; TCRdb's version includes in-frame clones alone and lacks a portion of them. The sample has roughly 140,000 clones; approximately 91% are singletons. Sequences were obtained from blood. Receptors originate from a man aged 25 to 40 in good health.

The V gene is TRBV27, the J gene TRBJ2-4; D is unclear. CDR1 is MNHEY, CDR2 SMNVEV, per germline (reference sequence). The CDR3 runs 15 residues. Trimming stripped 6 bases from V and 1 base from J, with 13 bases between. The CDR3 nucleotides read TGTGCCAGCAGGAGAACCAGCGCGGCCAAAAACATTCAGTACTTC. This sequence encodes CASRRTSAAKNIQYF.

This clone was observed once. The chain combines TRBV4-2 with TRBJ1-2, with a tentative D call TRBD1 (5 bases). The germline CDR1 and CDR2 sequences are LGHNA and YNFKEQ. The CDR3 is made up of 16 amino acids. The germline V and J ends were trimmed by 0 bases and 3 bases, with 14 bases remaining between them. The DNA for the CDR3 is TGTGCCAGCAGCCAAGAGTCTATCGAGACAGACTATGGCTACACCTTC. Encoded protein: CASSQESIETDYGYTF.

The rearrangement links TRBV12-5 to TRBJ2-2; a possible D gene is TRBD1 (5 bases). Germline V gene sequence: CDR1 LGHNT, CDR2 FRNRAP. This CDR3 spans 12 amino acids. Deletions cut 6 bases from V and 9 bases from J, with 11 bases between. CDR3 nucleotides: TGTGCTAGTGGCCTACAGGATAGGGAGCTGTTTTTT. It translates to CASGLQDRELFF.

This clone was found once. The chain couples TRBV4-3 to TRBJ2-3, with TRBD2 identical over 7 bases. V was pared by 3 bases and J by 0 bases, with 6 bases of the junction left unmatched. The CDR3 runs 16 residues. CDR1 LGHNA and CDR2 YSLEER come from the germline V gene. The CDR3 region is CASSQMSGVSTDTQYF. As DNA, the CDR3 is TGCGCCAGCAGCCAGATGAGCGGGGTGAGCACAGATACGCAGTATTTT.

This chain links TRBV6-2 or TRBV6-3 with TRBJ1-3; the D gene is possibly TRBD1 (6 bases). The length of the CDR3 is 21 residues. V shed 0 bases and J shed 0 bases, with 24 bases lying between them. Germline V gene data show CDR1 as MNHEY and CDR2 as SVGEGT. For the CDR3, the DNA is TGTGCCAGCAGTTACTCGTCCGGGACACTTTCACCTCAACCCTCTGGAAACACCATATATTTT. Translated: CASSYSSGTLSPQPSGNTIYF.

This clone was counted a few times. The chain links TRBV29-1 to TRBJ2-3; TRBD2 matches 7 bases. Germline trimming cut 3 bases from V and 4 bases from J; bases unmatched to any gene: 7. Germline values: CDR1 SQVTM, CDR2 ANQGSEA. There are 14 residues in the CDR3. The CDR3 here is CSVDGGSPPDTQYF. The CDR3 DNA reads as TGCAGCGTTGATGGCGGGAGCCCCCCAGATACGCAGTATTTT.

The CDR3 reads CASSGGEGSPLHF. CDR3 sequence (DNA): TGTGCCAGCAGTGGGGGGGAAGGATCACCCCTCCACTTT. The chain couples TRBV2 to TRBJ1-6; D perhaps matches TRBD1 (5 bases). Deletions cut 4 bases from V and 10 bases from J, with 11 bases between. The CDR3 spans 13 residues. Germline CDR1 reads SNHLY; CDR2 reads FYNNEI.

The chain is built from TRBV14 and TRBJ2-5; the match to TRBD2 covers 13 bases. CDR3 length: 17 amino acids. Looked up from germline, CDR1 is SGHDN and CDR2 is FVKESK. V lost 0 bases to trimming and J lost 3 bases; unmatched junction nucleotides: 4. CDR3 sequence reads: CASSQEGGLAGKETQYF. DNA of the CDR3: TGTGCCAGCAGCCAAGAGGGGGGACTAGCGGGAAAAGAGACCCAGTACTTC.

Turning to this clone: This same CDR3 is encoded by further DNA sequences in the sample. This chain links TRBV6-5 with TRBJ2-5; D is ambiguous. Trimming pared 0 bases from V and 4 bases from J, leaving 3 bases between. Per germline, CDR1 MNHEY and CDR2 SVGAGI. CDR3 size: 12 residues. This chain's CDR3 is CASSYSGETQYF. As DNA, the CDR3 is TGTGCCAGCAGTTACTCGGGAGAGACCCAGTACTTC.

The chain employs TRBV7-2 and TRBJ2-1; D uncertain. Germline lookup yields CDR1 SGHTA and CDR2 FQGNSA. Trimming removed 5 bases at V and 5 bases at J, with 16 bases between. The CDR3 is made up of 15 amino acids. DNA of the CDR3: TGTGCCAGCAGCCTTTCCCGAGAGTCGAACAATGAGCAGTTCTTC. Its protein product is CASSLSRESNNEQFF.

The J gene is TRBJ1-5, the V gene TRBV19, with D unresolved. The germline CDR1 and CDR2 sequences are LNHDA and SQIVND (reference sequence). The V and J ends lost 5 bases and 2 bases respectively, with 13 bases between them. This CDR3 has 15 residues. As DNA, the CDR3 is TGTGCCAGTAGTGAAGTGGGCGATGGCAATCAGCCCCAGCATTTT. Translating it yields CASSEVGDGNQPQHF.

CDR3 loop: CASSAGGLGTGELFF. CDR3 nucleotides: TGTGCCAGCAGCGCCGGAGGATTGGGCACCGGGGAGCTGTTTTTT. This chain uses TRBV9 with TRBJ2-2; TRBD2 is a possible D gene (5 bases). V lost 3 bases, J lost 4 bases, and 13 bases lay in between. CDR3 length equals 15 residues. The germline V gene has CDR1 SGDLS and CDR2 YYNGEE.

The chain recombines TRBV6-5 with TRBJ2-1; D perhaps matches TRBD1 (6 bases). V was clipped by 2 bases and J by 10 bases, with 15 bases between them. Germline V gives CDR1 MNHEY, CDR2 SVGAGI. The CDR3 is made up of 14 amino acids. Written as DNA, the CDR3 is TGTGCCAGCAGTTACCCGCACAGGGACGGGGAGCAGTTCTTC. Its protein product is CASSYPHRDGEQFF.